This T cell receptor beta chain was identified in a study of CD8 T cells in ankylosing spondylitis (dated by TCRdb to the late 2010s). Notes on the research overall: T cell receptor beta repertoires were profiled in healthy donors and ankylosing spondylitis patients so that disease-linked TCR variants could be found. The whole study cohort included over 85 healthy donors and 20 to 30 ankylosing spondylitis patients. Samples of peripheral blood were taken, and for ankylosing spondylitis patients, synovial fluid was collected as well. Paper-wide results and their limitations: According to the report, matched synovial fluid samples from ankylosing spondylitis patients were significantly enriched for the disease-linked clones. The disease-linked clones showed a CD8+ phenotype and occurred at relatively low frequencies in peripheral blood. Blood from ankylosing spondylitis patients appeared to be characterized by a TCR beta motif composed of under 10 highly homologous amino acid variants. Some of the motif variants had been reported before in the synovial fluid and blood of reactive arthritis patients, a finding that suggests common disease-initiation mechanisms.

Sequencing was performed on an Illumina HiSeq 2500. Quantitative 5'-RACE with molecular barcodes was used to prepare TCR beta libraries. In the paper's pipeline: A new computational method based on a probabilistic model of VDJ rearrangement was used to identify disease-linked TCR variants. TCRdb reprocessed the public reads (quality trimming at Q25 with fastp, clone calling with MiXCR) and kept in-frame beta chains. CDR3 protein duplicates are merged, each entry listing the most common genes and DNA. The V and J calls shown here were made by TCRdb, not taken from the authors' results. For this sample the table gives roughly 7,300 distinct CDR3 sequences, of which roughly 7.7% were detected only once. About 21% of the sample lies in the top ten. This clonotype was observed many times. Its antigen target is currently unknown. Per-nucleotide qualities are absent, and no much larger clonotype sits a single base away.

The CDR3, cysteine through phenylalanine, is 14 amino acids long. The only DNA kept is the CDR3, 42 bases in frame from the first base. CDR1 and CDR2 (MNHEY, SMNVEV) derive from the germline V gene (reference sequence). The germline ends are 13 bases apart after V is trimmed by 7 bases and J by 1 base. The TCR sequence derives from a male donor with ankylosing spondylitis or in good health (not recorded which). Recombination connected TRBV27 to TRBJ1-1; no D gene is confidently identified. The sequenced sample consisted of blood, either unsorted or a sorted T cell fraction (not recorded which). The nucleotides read TGTGCCAGCATTTCGGTGACGGGGAACACTGAAGCTTTCTTT. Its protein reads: CASISVTGNTEAFF.